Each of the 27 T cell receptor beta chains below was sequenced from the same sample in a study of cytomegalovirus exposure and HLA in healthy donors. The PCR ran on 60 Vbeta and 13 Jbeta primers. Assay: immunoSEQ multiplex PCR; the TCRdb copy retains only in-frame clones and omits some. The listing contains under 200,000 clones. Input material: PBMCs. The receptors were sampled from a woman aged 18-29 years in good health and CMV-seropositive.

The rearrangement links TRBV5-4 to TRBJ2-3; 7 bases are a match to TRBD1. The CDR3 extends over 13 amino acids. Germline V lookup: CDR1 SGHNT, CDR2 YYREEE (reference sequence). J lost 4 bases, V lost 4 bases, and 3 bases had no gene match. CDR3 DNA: TGTGCCAGCAGCCTCCAGGGGGCAGATACGCAGTATTTT. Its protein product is CASSLQGADTQYF.

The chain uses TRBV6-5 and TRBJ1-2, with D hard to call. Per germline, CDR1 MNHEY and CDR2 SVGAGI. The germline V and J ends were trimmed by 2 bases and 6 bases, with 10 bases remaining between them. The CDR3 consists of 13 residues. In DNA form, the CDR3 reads TGTGCCAGCAGTTACCGAGGGTTCCATGGCTACACCTTC. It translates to CASSYRGFHGYTF.

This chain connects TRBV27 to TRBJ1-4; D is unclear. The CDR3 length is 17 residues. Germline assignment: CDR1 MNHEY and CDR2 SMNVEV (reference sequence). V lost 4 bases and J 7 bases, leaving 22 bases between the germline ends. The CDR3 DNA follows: TGTGCCAGCAGTTCCCCCCGGGGAAGGCGAAAGGTTGAAAAACTGTTTTTT. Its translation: CASSSPRGRRKVEKLFF. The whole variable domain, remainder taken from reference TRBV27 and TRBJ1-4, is EAQVTQNPRYLITVTGKKLTVTCSQNMNHEYMSWYRQDPGLGLRQIYYSMNVEVTDKGDVPEGYKVSRKEKRNFPLILESPSPNQTSLYFCASSSPRGRRKVEKLFFGSGTQLSVL.

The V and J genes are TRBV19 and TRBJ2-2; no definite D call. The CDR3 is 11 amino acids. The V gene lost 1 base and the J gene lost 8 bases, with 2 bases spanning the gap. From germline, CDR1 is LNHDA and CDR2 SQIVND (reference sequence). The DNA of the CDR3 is TGTGCCAGTAGTATAGCGGGGGAGCTGTTTTTT. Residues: CASSIAGELFF. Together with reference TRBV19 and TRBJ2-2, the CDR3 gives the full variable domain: DGGITQSPKYLFRKEGQNVTLSCEQNLNHDAMYWYRQDPGQGLRLIYYSQIVNDFQKGDIAEGYSVSREKKESFPLTVTSAQKNPTAFYLCASSIAGELFFGEGSRLTVL.

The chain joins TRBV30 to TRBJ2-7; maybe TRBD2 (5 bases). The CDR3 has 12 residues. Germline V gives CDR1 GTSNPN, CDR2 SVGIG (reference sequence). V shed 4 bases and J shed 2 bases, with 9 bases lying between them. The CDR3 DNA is TGTGCCTGGACCCCGGGGACCTACGAGCAGTACTTC. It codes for CAWTPGTYEQYF.

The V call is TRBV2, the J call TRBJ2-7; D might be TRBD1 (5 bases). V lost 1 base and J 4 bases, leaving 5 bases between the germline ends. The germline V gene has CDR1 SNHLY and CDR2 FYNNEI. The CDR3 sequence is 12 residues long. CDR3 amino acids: CASSEGQYEQYF. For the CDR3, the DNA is TGTGCCAGCAGTGAAGGACAGTACGAGCAGTACTTC.

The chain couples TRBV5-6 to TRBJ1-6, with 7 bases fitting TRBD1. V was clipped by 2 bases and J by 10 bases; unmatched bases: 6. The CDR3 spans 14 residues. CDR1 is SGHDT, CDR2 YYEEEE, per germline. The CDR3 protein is CASSLAQGVSPLHF. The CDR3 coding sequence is TGTGCCAGCAGCTTAGCGCAGGGGGTCTCACCCCTCCACTTT.

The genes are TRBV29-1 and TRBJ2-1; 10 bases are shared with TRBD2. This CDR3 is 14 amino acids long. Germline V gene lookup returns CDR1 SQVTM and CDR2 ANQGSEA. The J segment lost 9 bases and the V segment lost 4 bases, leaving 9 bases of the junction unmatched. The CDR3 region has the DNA TGCAGCGTTGGAAGGGCTAGCGGGAGCACTGAGCAGTTCTTC. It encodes CSVGRASGSTEQFF.

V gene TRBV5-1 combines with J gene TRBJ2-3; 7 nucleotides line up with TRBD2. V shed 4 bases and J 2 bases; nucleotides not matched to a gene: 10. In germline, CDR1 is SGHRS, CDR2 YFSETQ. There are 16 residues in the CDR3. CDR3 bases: TGCGCCAGCAGCGCGGGGAGCGGGATAGTCACAGATACGCAGTATTTT. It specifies CASSAGSGIVTDTQYF.

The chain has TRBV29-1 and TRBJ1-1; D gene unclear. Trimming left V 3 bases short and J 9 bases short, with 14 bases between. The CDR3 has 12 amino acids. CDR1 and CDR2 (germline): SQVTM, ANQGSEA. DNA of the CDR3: TGCAGCGTTGAGGAGTGGTCAGTTAAAGCTTTCTTT. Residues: CSVEEWSVKAFF.

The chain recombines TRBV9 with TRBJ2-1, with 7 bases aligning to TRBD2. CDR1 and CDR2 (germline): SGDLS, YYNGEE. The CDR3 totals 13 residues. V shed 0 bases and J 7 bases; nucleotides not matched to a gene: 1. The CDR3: CASSVAGRNEQFF. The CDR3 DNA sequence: TGTGCCAGCAGCGTAGCCGGGAGGAATGAGCAGTTCTTC.

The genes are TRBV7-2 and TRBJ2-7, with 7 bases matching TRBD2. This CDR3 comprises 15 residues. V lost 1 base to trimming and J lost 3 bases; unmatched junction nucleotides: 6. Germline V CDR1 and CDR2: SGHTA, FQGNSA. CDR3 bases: TGTGCCAGCAGCTTAGGTGTTGGACTAGGCTACGAGCAGTACTTC. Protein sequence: CASSLGVGLGYEQYF.

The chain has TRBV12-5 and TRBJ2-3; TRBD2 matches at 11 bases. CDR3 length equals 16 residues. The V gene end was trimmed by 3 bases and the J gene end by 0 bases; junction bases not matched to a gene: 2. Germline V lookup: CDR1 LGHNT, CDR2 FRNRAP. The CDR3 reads CASGFRLAGSTDTQYF. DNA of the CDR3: TGTGCTAGTGGTTTCCGACTAGCGGGGAGCACAGATACGCAGTATTTT. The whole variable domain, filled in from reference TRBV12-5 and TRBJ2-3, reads DARVTQTPRHKVTEMGQEVTMRCQPILGHNTVFWYRQTMMQGLELLAYFRNRAPLDDSGMPKDRFSAEMPDATLATLKIQPSEPRDSAVYFCASGFRLAGSTDTQYFGPGTRLTVL.

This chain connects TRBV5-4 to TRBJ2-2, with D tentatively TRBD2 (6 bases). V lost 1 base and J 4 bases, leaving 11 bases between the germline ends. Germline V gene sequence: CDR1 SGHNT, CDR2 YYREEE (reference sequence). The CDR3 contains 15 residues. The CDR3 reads CASSLNRERTGELFF. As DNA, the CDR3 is TGTGCCAGCAGCTTGAATCGGGAGCGCACCGGGGAGCTGTTTTTT.

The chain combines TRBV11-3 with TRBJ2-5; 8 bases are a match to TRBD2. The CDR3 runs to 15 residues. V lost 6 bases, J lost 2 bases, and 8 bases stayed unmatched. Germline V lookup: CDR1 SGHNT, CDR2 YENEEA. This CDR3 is CASSHPGGLQETQYF. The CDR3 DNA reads TGTGCCAGCAGTCATCCGGGGGGGTTACAAGAGACCCAGTACTTC.

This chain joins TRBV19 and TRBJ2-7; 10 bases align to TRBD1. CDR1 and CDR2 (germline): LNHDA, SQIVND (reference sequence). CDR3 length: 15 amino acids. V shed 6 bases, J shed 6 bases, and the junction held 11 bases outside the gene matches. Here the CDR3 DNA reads TGTGCCAGTAGCCCTTTTCCGAGGACAGGGGGCGAGCAGTACTTC. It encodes CASSPFPRTGGEQYF.

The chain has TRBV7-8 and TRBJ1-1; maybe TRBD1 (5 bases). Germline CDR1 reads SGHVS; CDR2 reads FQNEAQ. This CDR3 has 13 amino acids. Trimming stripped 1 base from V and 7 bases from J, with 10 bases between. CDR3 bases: TGTGCCAGCAGCTTAGGGGGGGTCAGTGAAGCTTTCTTT. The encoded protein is CASSLGGVSEAFF.

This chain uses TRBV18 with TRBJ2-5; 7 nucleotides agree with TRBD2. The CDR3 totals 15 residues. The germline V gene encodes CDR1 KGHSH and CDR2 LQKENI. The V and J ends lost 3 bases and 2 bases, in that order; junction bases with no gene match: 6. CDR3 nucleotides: TGTGCCAGCTCACCCTTTTGGGAGGGGCAAGAGACCCAGTACTTC. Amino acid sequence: CASSPFWEGQETQYF. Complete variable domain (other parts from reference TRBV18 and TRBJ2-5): NAGVMQNPRHLVRRRGQEARLRCSPMKGHSHVYWYRQLPEEGLKFMVYLQKENIIDESGMPKERFSAEFPKEGPSILRIQQVVRGDSAAYFCASSPFWEGQETQYFGPGTRLLVL.

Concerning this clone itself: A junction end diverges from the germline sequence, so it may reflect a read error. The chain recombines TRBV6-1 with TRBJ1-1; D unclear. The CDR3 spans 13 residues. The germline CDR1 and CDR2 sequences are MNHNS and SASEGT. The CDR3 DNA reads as TGTGCCAGAAGTGAATCCCGGTACACTGAAGCTTTCTTT. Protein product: CARSESRYTEAFF.

The CDR3 DNA reads TGCGCCAGCAGTGAAATAGGAGCGGGAGGGACCACCGGGGAGCTGTTTTTT. Its translation is CASSEIGAGGTTGELFF. This chain connects TRBV10-1 to TRBJ2-2, with TRBD2 matching over 10 bases. Germline V CDR1 and CDR2: WNHNN, SYGVQD (reference sequence). This CDR3 contains 17 residues. V gave up 3 bases and J gave up 4 bases; unmatched junction bases: 8.

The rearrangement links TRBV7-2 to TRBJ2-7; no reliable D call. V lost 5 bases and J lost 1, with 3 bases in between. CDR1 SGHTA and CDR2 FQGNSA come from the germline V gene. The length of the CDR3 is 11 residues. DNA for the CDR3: TGTGCCAGCAGCCGTTCCTACGAGCAGTACTTC. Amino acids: CASSRSYEQYF.

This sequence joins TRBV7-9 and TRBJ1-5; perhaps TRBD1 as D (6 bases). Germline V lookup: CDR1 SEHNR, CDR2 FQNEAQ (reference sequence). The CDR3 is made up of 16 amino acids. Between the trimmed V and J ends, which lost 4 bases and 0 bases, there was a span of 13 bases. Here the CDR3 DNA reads TGTGCCAGCAGCTCAGGTGGGACAACTAGCAATCAGCCCCAGCATTTT. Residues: CASSSGGTTSNQPQHF.

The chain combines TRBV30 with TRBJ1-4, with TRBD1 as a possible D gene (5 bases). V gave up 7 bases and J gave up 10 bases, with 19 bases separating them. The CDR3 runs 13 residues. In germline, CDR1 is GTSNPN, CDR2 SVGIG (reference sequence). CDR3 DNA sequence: TGTGCCTCGCGGGGTGTCCCAACAGGAAAACTGTTTTTT. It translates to CASRGVPTGKLFF.

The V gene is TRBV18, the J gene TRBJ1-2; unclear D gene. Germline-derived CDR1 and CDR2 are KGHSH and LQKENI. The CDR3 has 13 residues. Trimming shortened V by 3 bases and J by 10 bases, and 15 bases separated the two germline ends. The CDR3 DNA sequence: TGTGCCAGCTCACCCGCAGCGGTTCATGACTACACCTTC. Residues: CASSPAAVHDYTF.

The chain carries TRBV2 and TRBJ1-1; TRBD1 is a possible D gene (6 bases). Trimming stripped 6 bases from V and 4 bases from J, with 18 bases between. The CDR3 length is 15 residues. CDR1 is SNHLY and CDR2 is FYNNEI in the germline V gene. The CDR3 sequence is CASSLRTGRVTEAFF. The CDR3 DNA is TGTGCCAGCAGCCTACGTACAGGGAGAGTCACTGAAGCTTTCTTT.

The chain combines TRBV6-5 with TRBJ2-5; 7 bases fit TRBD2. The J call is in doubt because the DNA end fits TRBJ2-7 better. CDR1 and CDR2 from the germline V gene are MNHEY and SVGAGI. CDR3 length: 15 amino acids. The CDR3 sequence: CASSYSGRSTYEQYF. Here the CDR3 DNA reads TGTGCCAGCAGCTATAGCGGGCGGTCGACCTACGAGCAGTACTTC.

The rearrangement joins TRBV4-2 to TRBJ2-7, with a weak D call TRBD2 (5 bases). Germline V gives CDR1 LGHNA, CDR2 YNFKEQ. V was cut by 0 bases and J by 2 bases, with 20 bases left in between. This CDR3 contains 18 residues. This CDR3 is CASSQDGPGGGPAYEQYF. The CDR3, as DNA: TGTGCCAGCAGCCAAGACGGCCCCGGTGGCGGGCCAGCCTACGAGCAGTACTTC.